This T cell receptor beta chain is drawn from a study of T cells in Graves' hyperthyroidism and ophthalmopathy. RNA transcripts served as the template for amplifying TCR beta CDR3 regions. A set of HTBI primers served as the primers for a first-round RT-PCR of the TCR CDR3. TCRdb called the multiplex PCR reads again in MiXCR, with one record for every CDR3 protein. The sample records hundreds of thousands of distinct CDR3 sequences, around 13% being singletons. Germline V gene data show CDR1 as MNHEY and CDR2 as SVGAGI. The CDR3 runs to 14 residues. Trimming stripped 0 bases from V and 8 bases from J, with 11 bases between. Researchers defined stable Graves' hyperthyroidism as no ophthalmopathy progression within 18 months. Newly diagnosed hyperthyroidism patients aged 18 to 65 years had disease lasting under 2 months. Diagnoses were established using clinical symptoms, serum thyroxine and TRAb, thyroid ultrasound and orbital computed tomography.

The sequence derives from a woman in her 30s with Graves' hyperthyroidism. J is TRBJ2-1 and V is TRBV6-5, with a weak D call TRBD2 (6 bases). The sample comprised blood. CDR3 residues: CASSYSTRGYEQFF. CDR3 sequence (DNA): TGTGCCAGCAGTTACTCGACGCGGGGTTATGAGCAGTTCTTC.